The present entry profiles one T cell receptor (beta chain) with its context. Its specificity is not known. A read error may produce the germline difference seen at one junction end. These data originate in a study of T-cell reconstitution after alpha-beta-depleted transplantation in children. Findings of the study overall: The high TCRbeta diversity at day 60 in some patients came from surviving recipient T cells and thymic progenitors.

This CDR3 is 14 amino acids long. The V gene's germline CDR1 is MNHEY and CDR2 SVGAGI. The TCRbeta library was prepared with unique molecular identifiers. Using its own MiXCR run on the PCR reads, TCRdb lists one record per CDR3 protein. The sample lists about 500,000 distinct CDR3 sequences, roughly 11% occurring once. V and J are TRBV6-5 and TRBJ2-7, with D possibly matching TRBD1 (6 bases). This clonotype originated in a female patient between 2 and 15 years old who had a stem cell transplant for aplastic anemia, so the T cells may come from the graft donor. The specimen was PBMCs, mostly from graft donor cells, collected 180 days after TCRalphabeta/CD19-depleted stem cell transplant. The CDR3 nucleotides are TGTGCCAGCAGTAACTCCTGGACAGCCTACGAGCAGTACTTC. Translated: CASSNSWTAYEQYF.